The entry below describes one TCR beta chain. Its antigen remains unidentified. These data are taken from a study of cytomegalovirus exposure and HLA in healthy donors. PCR was performed using 60 Vbeta and 13 Jbeta primers. The table came from immunoSEQ multiplex PCR; TCRdb's copy has only in-frame clones and leaves some out. The table has more than 150,000 clones, 84% seen once; the top ten hold around 0.25%. Broader study findings: According to a later analysis, donors in an Asian-associated ancestry cluster reportedly had fewer N-insertions than the roughly 640-donor mean. At a 0.05 false discovery rate, a later analysis found over 15,000 TCR beta sequences to be associated with HLA alleles. Previous analysis showed most TCR beta V segments were productive about 87% or about 30% of the time.

Germline CDR1 and CDR2: SGHTA and FQGNSA. This CDR3 has 13 amino acids. V lost 5 bases and J lost 6, with 8 bases in between. Healthy bone marrow donors formed the donor group. This receptor was identified in a boy under 18 in good health and CMV-seronegative. The source material was PBMCs. The rearrangement links TRBV7-2 to TRBJ1-6; D gene unclear. DNA for the CDR3: TGTGCCAGCAGCGCCACAGCTAATTCACCCCTCCACTTT. Its protein product is CASSATANSPLHF.